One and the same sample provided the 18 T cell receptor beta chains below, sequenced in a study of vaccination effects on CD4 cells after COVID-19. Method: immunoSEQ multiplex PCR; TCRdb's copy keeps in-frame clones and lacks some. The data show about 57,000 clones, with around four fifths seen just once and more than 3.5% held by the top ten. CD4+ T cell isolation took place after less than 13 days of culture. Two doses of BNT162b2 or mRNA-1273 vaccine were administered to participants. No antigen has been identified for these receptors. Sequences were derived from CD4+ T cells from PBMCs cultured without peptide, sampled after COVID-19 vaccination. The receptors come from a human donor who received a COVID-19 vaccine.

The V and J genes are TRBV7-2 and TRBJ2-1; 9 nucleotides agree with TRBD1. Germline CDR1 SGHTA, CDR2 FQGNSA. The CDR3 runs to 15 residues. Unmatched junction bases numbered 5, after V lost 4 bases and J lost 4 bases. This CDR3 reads CASSWDRAGYNEQFF. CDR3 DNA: TGTGCCAGCAGCTGGGACAGGGCTGGGTACAATGAGCAGTTCTTC.

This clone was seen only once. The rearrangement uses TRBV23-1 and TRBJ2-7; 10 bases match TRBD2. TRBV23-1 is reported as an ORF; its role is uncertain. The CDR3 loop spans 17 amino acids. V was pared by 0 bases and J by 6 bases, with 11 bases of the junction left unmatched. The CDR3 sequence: CASSQSASGGPSGEQYF. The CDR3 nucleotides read TGCGCCAGCAGTCAATCCGCTAGCGGGGGCCCTTCAGGCGAGCAGTACTTC.

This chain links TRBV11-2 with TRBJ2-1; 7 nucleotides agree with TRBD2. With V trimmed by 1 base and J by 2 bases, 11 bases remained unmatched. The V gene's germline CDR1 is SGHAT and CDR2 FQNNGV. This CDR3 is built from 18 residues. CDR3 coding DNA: TGTGCCAGCAGCTTAGGGCATATACTAGCGCTCACCTACAATGAGCAGTTCTTC. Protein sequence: CASSLGHILALTYNEQFF.

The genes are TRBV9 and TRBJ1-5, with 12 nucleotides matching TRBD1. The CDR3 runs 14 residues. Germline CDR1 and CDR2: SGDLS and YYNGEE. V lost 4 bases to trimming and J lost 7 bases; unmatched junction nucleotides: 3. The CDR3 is CASSLGTGGQPQHF. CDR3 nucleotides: TGTGCCAGCAGCCTCGGGACAGGGGGCCAGCCCCAGCATTTT.

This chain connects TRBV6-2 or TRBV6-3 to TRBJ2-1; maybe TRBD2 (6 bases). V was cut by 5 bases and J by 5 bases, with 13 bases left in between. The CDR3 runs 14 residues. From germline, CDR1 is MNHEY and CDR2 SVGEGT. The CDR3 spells CASSRLVRHNEQFF. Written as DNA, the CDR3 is TGTGCCAGCAGTCGACTAGTCCGTCACAATGAGCAGTTCTTC.

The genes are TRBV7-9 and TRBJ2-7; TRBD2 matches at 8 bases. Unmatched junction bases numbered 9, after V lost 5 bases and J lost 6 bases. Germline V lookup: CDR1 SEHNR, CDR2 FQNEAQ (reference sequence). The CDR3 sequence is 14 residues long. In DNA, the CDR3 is TGTGCCAGCAGCCCGACCGCGGGGGGCACCGAGCAGTACTTC. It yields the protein CASSPTAGGTEQYF.

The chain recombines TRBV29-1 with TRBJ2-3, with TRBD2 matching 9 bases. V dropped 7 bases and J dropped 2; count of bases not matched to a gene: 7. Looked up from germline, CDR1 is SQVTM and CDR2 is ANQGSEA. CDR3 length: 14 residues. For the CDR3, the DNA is TGCAGCGCCCGACTAGCGGTCTCCACAGATACGCAGTATTTT. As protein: CSARLAVSTDTQYF.

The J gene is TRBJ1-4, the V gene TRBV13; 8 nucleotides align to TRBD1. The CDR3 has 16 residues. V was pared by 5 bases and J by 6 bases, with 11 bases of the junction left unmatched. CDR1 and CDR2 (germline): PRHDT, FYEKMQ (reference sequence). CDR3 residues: CASSTLTGGPHEKLFF. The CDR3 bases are TGTGCCAGCAGCACCCTAACAGGGGGGCCTCATGAAAAACTGTTTTTT.

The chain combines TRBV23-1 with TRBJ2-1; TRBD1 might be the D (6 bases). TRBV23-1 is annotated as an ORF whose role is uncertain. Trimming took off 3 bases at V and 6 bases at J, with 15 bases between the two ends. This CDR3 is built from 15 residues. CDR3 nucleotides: TGCGCCAGCAGTCACCAGAGACAGGATAGCAATGAGCAGTTCTTC. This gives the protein CASSHQRQDSNEQFF.

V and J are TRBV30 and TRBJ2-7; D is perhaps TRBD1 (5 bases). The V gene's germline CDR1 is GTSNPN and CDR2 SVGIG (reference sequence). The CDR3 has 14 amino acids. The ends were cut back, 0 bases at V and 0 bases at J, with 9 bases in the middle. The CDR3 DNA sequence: TGTGCCTGGAGTGTACTACAGGACTCCTACGAGCAGTACTTC. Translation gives CAWSVLQDSYEQYF.

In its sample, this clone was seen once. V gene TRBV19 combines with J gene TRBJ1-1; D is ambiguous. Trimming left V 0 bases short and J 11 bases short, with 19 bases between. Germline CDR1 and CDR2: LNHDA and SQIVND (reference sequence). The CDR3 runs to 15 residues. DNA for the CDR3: TGTGCCAGTAGTATAGATCGTGGTACCTGGGGAGCGGCTTTCTTT. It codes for CASSIDRGTWGAAFF.

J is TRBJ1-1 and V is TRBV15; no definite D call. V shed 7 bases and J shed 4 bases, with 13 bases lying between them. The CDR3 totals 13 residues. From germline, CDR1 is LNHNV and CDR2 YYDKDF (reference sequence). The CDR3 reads CATTGGVGTEAFF. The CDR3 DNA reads TGTGCCACCACGGGCGGGGTGGGCACTGAAGCTTTCTTT.

CDR3 in DNA: TGTGCCAGCAGCCCCACCACGGCCCTACGGGCGGAGACCCAGTACTTC. Its translation is CASSPTTALRAETQYF. The chain couples TRBV11-1 to TRBJ2-5; D is uncertain. Germline V gene sequence: CDR1 SGHAT, CDR2 FQDESV (reference sequence). The CDR3 runs to 16 residues. Trimming pared 5 bases from V and 5 bases from J, leaving 21 bases between.

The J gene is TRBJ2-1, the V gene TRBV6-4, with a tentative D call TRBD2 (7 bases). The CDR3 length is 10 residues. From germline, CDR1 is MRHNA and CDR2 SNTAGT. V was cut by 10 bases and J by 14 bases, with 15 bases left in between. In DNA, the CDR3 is TGTGCCATCGCGGGGGCCCAAGAGTTCTTC. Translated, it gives CAIAGAQEFF.

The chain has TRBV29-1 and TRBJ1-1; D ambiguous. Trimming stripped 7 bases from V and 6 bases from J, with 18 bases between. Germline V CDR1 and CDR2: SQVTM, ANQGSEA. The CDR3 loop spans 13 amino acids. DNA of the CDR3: TGCAGCGCCTCAAAGGGAGGATGGTCTGAAGCTTTCTTT. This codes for CSASKGGWSEAFF.

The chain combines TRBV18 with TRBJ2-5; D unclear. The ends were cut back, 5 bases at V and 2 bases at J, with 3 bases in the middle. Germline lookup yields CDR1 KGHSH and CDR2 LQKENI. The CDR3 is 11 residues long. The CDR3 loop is CASSSQETQYF. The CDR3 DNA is TGTGCCAGCTCATCACAAGAGACCCAGTACTTC.

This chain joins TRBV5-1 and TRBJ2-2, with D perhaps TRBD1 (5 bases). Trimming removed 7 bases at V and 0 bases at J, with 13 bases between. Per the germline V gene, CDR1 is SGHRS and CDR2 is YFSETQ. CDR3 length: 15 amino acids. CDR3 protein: CASDQGSANTGELFF. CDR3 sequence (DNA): TGCGCCAGCGACCAGGGTTCGGCGAACACCGGGGAGCTGTTTTTT. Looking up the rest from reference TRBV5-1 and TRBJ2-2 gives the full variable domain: KAGVTQTPRYLIKTRGQQVTLSCSPISGHRSVSWYQQTPGQGLQFLFEYFSETQRNKGNFPGRFSGRQFSNSRSEMNVSTLELGDSALYLCASDQGSANTGELFFGEGSRLTVL.

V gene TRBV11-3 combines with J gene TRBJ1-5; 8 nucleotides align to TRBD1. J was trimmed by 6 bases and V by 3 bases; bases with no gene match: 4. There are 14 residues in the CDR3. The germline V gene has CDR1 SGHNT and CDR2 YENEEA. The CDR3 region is CASSLAGGPQPQHF. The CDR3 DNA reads TGTGCCAGCAGCTTGGCAGGGGGCCCTCAGCCCCAGCATTTT.